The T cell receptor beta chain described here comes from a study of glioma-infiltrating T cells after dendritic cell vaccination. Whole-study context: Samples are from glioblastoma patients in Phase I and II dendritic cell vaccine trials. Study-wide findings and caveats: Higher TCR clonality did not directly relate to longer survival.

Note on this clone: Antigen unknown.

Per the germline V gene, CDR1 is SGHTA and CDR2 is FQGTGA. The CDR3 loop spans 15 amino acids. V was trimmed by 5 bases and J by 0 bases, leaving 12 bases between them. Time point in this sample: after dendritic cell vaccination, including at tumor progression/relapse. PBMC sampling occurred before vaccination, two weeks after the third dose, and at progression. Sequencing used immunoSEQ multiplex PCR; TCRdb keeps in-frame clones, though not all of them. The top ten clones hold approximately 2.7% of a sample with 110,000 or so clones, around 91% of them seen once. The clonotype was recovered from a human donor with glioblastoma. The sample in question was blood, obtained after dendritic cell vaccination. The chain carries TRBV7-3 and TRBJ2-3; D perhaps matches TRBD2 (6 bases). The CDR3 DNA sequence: TGTGCCAGCAGCATAGGGACTGTTAGCACAGATACGCAGTATTTT. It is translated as CASSIGTVSTDTQYF.